These T cell receptor beta chains were read from a single sample in a study of vaccination and CD4 T cells after COVID-19. These receptors lack a known antigen. TCRdb re-called the PCR reads through MiXCR, storing one row per CDR3 protein. The sample lists under 20,000 distinct CDR3 sequences; 51% were seen once. The sample was CD4+ T cells from blood, cultured in vitro, taken about 7 months after SARS-CoV-2 vaccination. These receptors came from a human donor who had recovered from COVID-19. Each CDR3 is given without its conserved first and last residue.

len | j_gene | v_gene | CDR3aa
11 | TRBJ2-2 | TRBV7-3 | ASSFQGTGELF
10 | TRBJ2-7 | TRBV7-9 | ASSLRENEQY
14 | TRBJ2-3 | TRBV20-1 | SATGMGWGNTDTQY
11 | TRBJ2-5 | TRBV2 | ASSGESDKDGY
16 | TRBJ1-5 | TRBV15 | ATSTNLVGGIRNQPQH
13 | TRBJ1-1 | TRBV7-9 | ASSFWGGRRTEAF
11 | TRBJ1-1 | TRBV5-4 | ASSSAPNTEAF
13 | TRBJ2-7 | TRBV15 | ATSREVRGEYEQY
13 | TRBJ1-5 | TRBV10-3 | AISQGLESNQPQH
13 | TRBJ2-1 | TRBV7-9 | ASSLKAGGPNEQF
15 | TRBJ2-7 | TRBV6-1 | ASSLYLARDRAYEQY
12 | TRBJ2-5 | TRBV5-1 | ASSRAPGQETQY
11 | TRBJ2-7 | TRBV18 | ASSPYRGYEQY
12 | TRBJ2-5 | TRBV6-1 | ASSRDRGEETQY
11 | TRBJ2-1 | TRBV25-1 | ASSESISREQF